The sequence of this T cell receptor (beta chain) was determined in a study of T-cell reconstitution after alpha-beta-depleted transplantation in children. Germline V CDR1 and CDR2: SQVTM, ANQGSEA. With 4 bases removed from V and 8 bases from J, the gap between germline ends came to 6 bases. The CDR3 has 10 amino acids. For TCRbeta, the library was prepared with unique molecular identifiers. TCRdb reprocessed the PCR reads with MiXCR, giving one entry per CDR3 protein. The repertoire consists of about 540,000 distinct CDR3 sequences, with around 19% occurring once and the leading ten covering over 3%.

Specimen: PBMCs from the stem cell graft donor, collected from the stem cell graft. The sequence derives from a human donor who donated a stem cell graft to a child with acute lymphoblastic leukemia. The rearrangement uses TRBV29-1 and TRBJ2-1; possibly TRBD2 for D (5 bases). CDR3 coding DNA: TGCAGCGTTGTAGCGCATGAGCAGTTCTTC. This sequence encodes CSVVAHEQFF.